This T cell receptor beta chain was captured by sequencing in a study of regulatory T cells in long-lasting Graves disease. Regarding the study as a whole: Newly diagnosed patients shared 950 to 1,000 public clonotypes; persistent patients shared around 2,500.

Arm-PCR of CDR3 regions and iRepertoire HTBI primers were the basis on which TCR beta libraries were built. MiXCR, run by TCRdb on the multiplex PCR reads, gives a single entry per CDR3 protein. The table includes 440,000 or so distinct CDR3 sequences, less than 20% detected once. There are many counts of this clonotype. The antigen is unknown. Time point reported: newly diagnosed GD, antithyroid drugs for less than 3 months. Scientists built the TCR library using RNA that was extracted from PBMCs. EDTA tubes received roughly 9 milliliters of collected peripheral blood. CDR1 is MDHEN and CDR2 is SYDVKM in the germline V gene. The CDR3 consists of 15 residues. The germline V and J ends were trimmed by 3 bases and 7 bases, with 16 bases remaining between them. This same sample was also taken into another study, of T cells in Graves' hyperthyroidism and ophthalmopathy. From that paper: Most thyroid clonotypes expanded above 0.001 were also detected in blood.

The sample consisted of peripheral blood mononuclear cells (PBMCs), taken at new diagnosis, from a patient treated with antithyroid drugs. This sequence was found in a woman between 25 and 40 years old with Graves disease. The chain has TRBV28 and TRBJ2-1; perhaps TRBD2 as D (5 bases). The CDR3 sequence: CASSLGGSRANEQFF. In DNA form, the CDR3 reads TGTGCCAGCAGTTTGGGCGGGTCCAGAGCTAATGAGCAGTTCTTC.